Sequencing of this TCR beta chain was carried out in a study of T cell responses to AZD1222 COVID-19 vaccine. Study-wide findings and caveats: A rise in Spike-specific TCR breadth and depth followed two AZD1222 doses.

Clones were read by immunoSEQ multiplex PCR, and TCRdb kept only the in-frame ones, dropping some. The table records 80,000 or so clones, 88% of them present only once. With respect to this clone: Its antigen is not known.

This CDR3 region has 13 residues. V lost 2 bases to trimming and J lost 1 base, with 5 bases between them. Germline lookup yields CDR1 SGHNT and CDR2 YENEEA. The receptor was isolated from an adult in good health. Material: peripheral blood, obtained on day 0 of MenACWY control vaccination. The V and J genes are TRBV11-3 and TRBJ1-1; unclear D gene. The CDR3 DNA reads as TGTGCCAGCAGCTTAATGAAGAACACTGAAGCTTTCTTT. Translating it yields CASSLMKNTEAFF.